A single sample is the source of the 8 T cell receptor beta chains below, sequenced in a study of cytomegalovirus exposure and HLA in healthy donors. The repertoire was sequenced with immunoSEQ multiplex PCR; TCRdb's copy has only in-frame clones and lacks some. The sample consists of around 60,000 clones, 92% of them appearing once. Sequenced sample: PBMCs. The origin of the receptors is a woman under 30 in good health and CMV-seronegative.

This chain joins TRBV11-3 and TRBJ2-3; 8 bases agree with TRBD1. This CDR3 is 14 amino acids long. The V gene end was trimmed by 5 bases and the J gene end by 1 base; junction bases not matched to a gene: 2. The germline V gene has CDR1 SGHNT and CDR2 YENEEA. CDR3 bases: TGTGCCAGCAGCCAGGGACAGGGCACAGATACGCAGTATTTT. As protein: CASSQGQGTDTQYF.

The chain has TRBV4-2 and TRBJ2-7; 7 bases are shared with TRBD2. The ends lost 4 bases at V and 5 bases at J; junction bases unmatched: 11. The V gene's germline CDR1 is LGHNA and CDR2 YNFKEQ. The CDR3 consists of 15 residues. The CDR3, as DNA: TGTGCCAGCAGCCCCGCGGCGGGAGAGGCCCACGAGCAGTACTTC. Translating it yields CASSPAAGEAHEQYF.

The CDR3 sequence is CAWSLNYEQYF. The CDR3 DNA reads TGTGCCTGGAGCTTAAACTACGAGCAGTACTTC. This sequence joins TRBV30 and TRBJ2-7; D call uncertain. Germline assignment: CDR1 GTSNPN and CDR2 SVGIG (reference sequence). Trimming removed 3 bases at V and 3 bases at J, with 6 bases between. The CDR3 is made up of 11 amino acids.

The chain carries TRBV4-3 and TRBJ2-1, with a possible D match to TRBD2 (6 bases). The germline CDR1 and CDR2 sequences are LGHNA and YSLEER. This CDR3 comprises 16 residues. The V end lost 0 bases, the J end lost 1 base, and 10 bases lay between the germline ends. CDR3 amino acids: CASSQDLSGSYNEQFF. The CDR3 nucleotides read TGCGCCAGCAGCCAAGATCTGAGCGGGTCCTACAATGAGCAGTTCTTC.

The J gene is TRBJ2-1, the V gene TRBV30; a weak D match, TRBD2 (5 bases). The germline V gene encodes CDR1 GTSNPN and CDR2 SVGIG (reference sequence). The V gene lost 0 bases and the J gene lost 5 bases, with 17 bases spanning the gap. CDR3 length: 16 amino acids. The CDR3 DNA is TGTGCCTGGAGTGTACGGACTGTGGCTTTCGACAATGAGCAGTTCTTC. It yields the protein CAWSVRTVAFDNEQFF.

The chain is built from TRBV5-1 and TRBJ1-1; tentatively, D is TRBD1 (6 bases). Between the trimmed V and J ends, which lost 3 bases and 2 bases, there was a span of 11 bases. Per germline, CDR1 SGHRS and CDR2 YFSETQ. The CDR3 sequence is 14 residues long. CDR3 amino acids: CASSSGQPNTEAFF. The CDR3 DNA reads TGCGCCAGCAGCTCGGGACAACCAAACACTGAAGCTTTCTTT.

The rearrangement joins TRBV28 to TRBJ1-5; D unresolved. The CDR3 is made up of 12 amino acids. The V gene lost 2 bases and the J gene lost 11 bases, with 10 bases spanning the gap. Germline-derived CDR1 and CDR2 are MDHEN and SYDVKM. CDR3 residues: CASSLKPRAQHF. The CDR3 DNA sequence: TGTGCCAGCAGTTTAAAACCCCGGGCCCAGCATTTT.

This clone has just a few counts. This sequence joins TRBV5-1 and TRBJ2-1, with 7 bases identical to TRBD2. The germline V gene encodes CDR1 SGHRS and CDR2 YFSETQ. CDR3 length: 16 residues. The trim removed 7 bases at V and 8 bases at J, leaving 18 bases unmatched. This CDR3 is CASSWARTSADDEQFF. In nucleotides, the CDR3 is TGCGCCAGCTCCTGGGCGAGGACTAGTGCTGACGATGAGCAGTTCTTC.